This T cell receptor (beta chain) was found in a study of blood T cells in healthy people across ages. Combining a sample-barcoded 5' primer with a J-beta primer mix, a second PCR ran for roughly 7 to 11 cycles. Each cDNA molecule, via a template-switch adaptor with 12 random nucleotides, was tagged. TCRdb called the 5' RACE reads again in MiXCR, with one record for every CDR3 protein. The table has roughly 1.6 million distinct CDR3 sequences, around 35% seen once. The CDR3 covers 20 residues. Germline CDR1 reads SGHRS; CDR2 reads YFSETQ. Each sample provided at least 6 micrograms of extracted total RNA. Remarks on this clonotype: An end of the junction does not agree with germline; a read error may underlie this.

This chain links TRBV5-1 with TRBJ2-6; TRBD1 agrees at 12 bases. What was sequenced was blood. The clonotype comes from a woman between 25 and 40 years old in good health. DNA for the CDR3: TGCGCCAGCAGCTTATTCCCGGGACAGGGGGCGCTAGCTGGGGCCAACGTCCGGACTTTC. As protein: CASSLFPGQGALAGANVRTF.